This is a list of T cell receptor beta chains from one sample in a study of OX40 agonist ivuxolimab in advanced cancers. Clones were sequenced by immunoSEQ multiplex PCR, and TCRdb holds only the in-frame ones, with some missing. The data contain around 78,000 clones, over 75% of them singletons. The sequencing here drew on CD4+ or CD8+ T cells sorted from blood, taken in a trial of the OX40 agonist ivuxolimab. The source is an adult with an advanced solid tumor such as melanoma, head and neck, liver or kidney cancer. Each CDR3 is given with its conserved first and last residue. Each record gives: CDR3 protein, V gene, clone size, J gene. For some rows the clone size is stated as once, few or many, or as a class when expanded; others skip it.

CDR3aa: CASSLGLAGGNEQYF
v_gene: TRBV6-5
abundance: NA
j_gene: TRBJ2-7

CDR3aa: CASRRSSGANVLTF
v_gene: TRBV6-1
abundance: NA
j_gene: TRBJ2-6

CDR3aa: CASSLGRFTDTQYF
v_gene: TRBV5-4
abundance: NA
j_gene: TRBJ2-3

CDR3aa: CAISDLGLGLSSYEQYF
v_gene: TRBV10-3
abundance: once
j_gene: TRBJ2-7

CDR3aa: CASSSHGQGAIEQFF
v_gene: TRBV27
abundance: NA
j_gene: TRBJ2-1

CDR3aa: CASSQSSREDSGNTIYF
v_gene: TRBV23-1
abundance: NA
j_gene: TRBJ1-3

CDR3aa: CASSLDPDSGTQYF
v_gene: TRBV5-1
abundance: once
j_gene: TRBJ2-5

CDR3aa: CASSPLGSGSPGELFF
v_gene: TRBV18
abundance: NA
j_gene: TRBJ2-2

CDR3aa: CASRLRQGPDTQYF
v_gene: TRBV7-2
abundance: once
j_gene: TRBJ2-3

CDR3aa: CASSLVLAGEQFF
v_gene: TRBV11-2
abundance: NA
j_gene: TRBJ2-1

CDR3aa: CAWNSVSSYNSPLHF
v_gene: TRBV30
abundance: NA
j_gene: TRBJ1-6

CDR3aa: CAIKSEANTGELFF
v_gene: TRBV10-3
abundance: NA
j_gene: TRBJ2-2

CDR3aa: CASSRFSGGGGNEQFF
v_gene: TRBV4-1
abundance: NA
j_gene: TRBJ2-1

CDR3aa: CASSIENSLYEQYF
v_gene: TRBV19
abundance: NA
j_gene: TRBJ2-7

CDR3aa: CASSLGGTNPYYEQYF
v_gene: TRBV7-2
abundance: once
j_gene: TRBJ2-7

CDR3aa: CASTSGGANTGELFF
v_gene: TRBV10-3
abundance: NA
j_gene: TRBJ2-2

CDR3aa: CASRHGGGIYNEQFF
v_gene: TRBV11-2
abundance: once
j_gene: TRBJ2-1

CDR3aa: CASRSASHQPQHF
v_gene: TRBV28
abundance: NA
j_gene: TRBJ1-5

CDR3aa: CAWSVSAQGTEAFF
v_gene: TRBV30
abundance: NA
j_gene: TRBJ1-1

CDR3aa: CASSQTGLNTGELFF
v_gene: TRBV18
abundance: NA
j_gene: TRBJ2-2

CDR3aa: CSVHVGFTEAFF
v_gene: TRBV29-1
abundance: NA
j_gene: TRBJ1-1

CDR3aa: CATRRGQGAYETQYF
v_gene: TRBV5-1
abundance: NA
j_gene: TRBJ2-5

CDR3aa: CASSTMRPADGYTF
v_gene: TRBV9
abundance: few
j_gene: TRBJ1-2

CDR3aa: CASSPWGNQPQHF
v_gene: TRBV7-9
abundance: NA
j_gene: TRBJ1-5

CDR3aa: CASSLGGGYSYNEQFF
v_gene: TRBV27
abundance: NA
j_gene: TRBJ2-1

CDR3aa: CASSSGLAGSTDTQYF
v_gene: TRBV7-7
abundance: NA
j_gene: TRBJ2-3

CDR3aa: CASYENVAYGYTF
v_gene: TRBV28
abundance: NA
j_gene: TRBJ1-2

CDR3aa: CASSPWEGPGQYF
v_gene: TRBV5-6
abundance: once
j_gene: TRBJ2-7

CDR3aa: CASSLRQGFGTEAFF
v_gene: TRBV5-4
abundance: NA
j_gene: TRBJ1-1